Below, 25 T cell receptor beta chains from the same sample are listed, as sequenced in a study of blood T cell repertoires in COVID-19. The repertoire was sequenced with immunoSEQ multiplex PCR; TCRdb's copy has only in-frame clones and lacks some. The sample lists fewer than 400,000 clones, roughly 89% occurring once. Sample: PBMCs or T cells enriched from blood (not recorded which). The source of these receptors is a man aged 60 to 75 who had recovered from COVID-19.

CDR3 coding DNA: TGCGCCAGCAGCTTGGCGGCCAGGGCCTCTACTAACTATGGCTACACCTTC. This sequence encodes CASSLAARASTNYGYTF. The rearrangement links TRBV5-1 to TRBJ1-2, with D perhaps matching TRBD1 (5 bases). This CDR3 has 17 amino acids. The germline V and J ends were trimmed by 0 bases and 0 bases, with 15 bases remaining between them. Per the germline V gene, CDR1 is SGHRS and CDR2 is YFSETQ.

The sample holds one count of this clone. CDR3 residues: CASSPSWGSTGNTIYF. The CDR3 bases are TGTGCCAGTAGTCCCTCCTGGGGCTCCACCGGAAACACCATATATTTT. The V call is TRBV19, the J call TRBJ1-3; perhaps TRBD1 as D (5 bases). CDR1 is LNHDA, CDR2 SQIVND, per germline (reference sequence). The CDR3 extends over 16 amino acids. V was shortened by 5 bases and J by 4 bases, with 18 bases between the two germline ends. The whole variable domain, filled in from reference TRBV19 and TRBJ1-3, reads DGGITQSPKYLFRKEGQNVTLSCEQNLNHDAMYWYRQDPGQGLRLIYYSQIVNDFQKGDIAEGYSVSREKKESFPLTVTSAQKNPTAFYLCASSPSWGSTGNTIYFGEGSWLTVV.

The chain is built from TRBV29-1 and TRBJ1-5; D perhaps matches TRBD1 (6 bases). Trimming shortened V by 3 bases and J by 2 bases, and 26 bases separated the two germline ends. The length of the CDR3 is 19 residues. Germline V gene sequence: CDR1 SQVTM, CDR2 ANQGSEA. CDR3 in DNA: TGCAGCGTTGATCGTACAGGGCACAGGTCGGAAGGGCGCAATCAGCCCCAGCATTTT. It specifies CSVDRTGHRSEGRNQPQHF.

The chain is built from TRBV14 and TRBJ2-7, with 9 bases identical to TRBD2. CDR3 length: 14 amino acids. Trimming cost V 3 bases and J 13 bases; bases outside gene matches: 13. Germline CDR1 SGHDN, CDR2 FVKESK. DNA of the CDR3: TGTGCCAGCAGCCATACAAGATGGACTAGCGAACCATACTTC. Translated: CASSHTRWTSEPYF.

This clone turned up a few times. J is TRBJ2-7 and V is TRBV27; 7 positions match TRBD1. The CDR3 has 15 residues. Trimming removed 5 bases from V and 1 base from J; junction bases left unmatched: 8. CDR1 is MNHEY and CDR2 is SMNVEV in the germline V gene (reference sequence). CDR3 protein: CASSATGKASYEQYF. The CDR3 DNA reads TGTGCCAGCAGTGCGACAGGGAAAGCTTCCTACGAGCAGTACTTC.

The chain is built from TRBV7-9 and TRBJ1-4, with TRBD1 matching 8 bases. Per germline, CDR1 SEHNR and CDR2 FQNEAQ (reference sequence). Trimming at V came to 4 bases and at J to 7 bases, leaving 5 bases not matched to a gene. The CDR3 runs to 14 residues. The CDR3 sequence is CASSSGGAGEKLFF. Written as DNA, the CDR3 is TGTGCCAGCAGCTCAGGGGGCGCGGGTGAAAAACTGTTTTTT.

This chain joins TRBV9 and TRBJ2-1; perhaps TRBD1 as D (6 bases). The CDR3 is 17 amino acids. CDR1 is SGDLS, CDR2 YYNGEE, per germline. Trimming pared 0 bases from V and 0 bases from J, leaving 13 bases between. Here the CDR3 DNA reads TGTGCCAGCAGCGTAGCTCTACGGACAGTCTCCTACAATGAGCAGTTCTTC. Encoded protein: CASSVALRTVSYNEQFF.

The V and J genes are TRBV5-1 and TRBJ2-1; 8 bases fit TRBD2. V was pared by 4 bases and J by 7 bases, with 10 bases of the junction left unmatched. The CDR3 length is 15 residues. CDR1 is SGHRS, CDR2 YFSETQ, per germline. In nucleotides, the CDR3 is TGCGCCAGCAGCCTTACGAGCGGGAGTATTAATGAGCAGTTCTTC. Translated, it gives CASSLTSGSINEQFF.

This clone is a singleton in its sample. The chain is built from TRBV9 and TRBJ1-5; D remains unclear. The CDR3 runs 15 residues. Germline V gene sequence: CDR1 SGDLS, CDR2 YYNGEE. The V and J ends lost 0 bases and 2 bases respectively, with 9 bases between them. The CDR3 coding sequence is TGTGCCAGCAGCGTAGAGGGCGGGGGCAATCAGCCCCAGCATTTT. As protein: CASSVEGGGNQPQHF.

CDR3 DNA sequence: TGTGCCAGCAGTTACTCGAAAAGCCCGAATCAGCCCCAGCATTTT. Protein: CASSYSKSPNQPQHF. The chain joins TRBV6-2 or TRBV6-3 to TRBJ1-5, with D unclear. Germline lookup yields CDR1 MNHEY and CDR2 SVGEGT. The CDR3 is 15 amino acids. The germline V and J ends were trimmed by 0 bases and 4 bases, with 10 bases remaining between them.

J is TRBJ2-7 and V is TRBV29-1; TRBD1 might be the D (6 bases). The CDR3 extends over 13 amino acids. Germline loops: CDR1 SQVTM, CDR2 ANQGSEA. Trimming shortened V by 4 bases and J by 2 bases, and 12 bases separated the two germline ends. CDR3 in amino acids: CSVVSGDPYEQYF. DNA for the CDR3: TGCAGCGTTGTTTCAGGGGACCCCTACGAGCAGTACTTC.

The J gene is TRBJ1-3, the V gene TRBV6-5; D possibly corresponds to TRBD1 (5 bases). V was clipped by 0 bases and J by 4 bases, with 13 bases between them. The V gene's germline CDR1 is MNHEY and CDR2 SVGAGI. CDR3 length: 16 amino acids. CDR3 protein: CASSYSWQGTGNTIYF. CDR3 DNA: TGTGCCAGCAGTTACTCGTGGCAGGGTACAGGAAACACCATATATTTT.

The gene calls are TRBV19 and TRBJ2-2; 10 positions agree with TRBD1. V lost 4 bases and J lost 6; bases outside the gene matches: 5. The CDR3 sequence is 15 residues long. Germline CDR1 reads LNHDA; CDR2 reads SQIVND (reference sequence). CDR3 sequence: CASSSGTGAPGELFF. In DNA, the CDR3 is TGTGCCAGTAGTAGCGGGACAGGGGCTCCCGGGGAGCTGTTTTTT.

This sequence joins TRBV2 and TRBJ1-1; TRBD1 matches at 7 bases. Germline V gene sequence: CDR1 SNHLY, CDR2 FYNNEI. Trimming removed 5 bases from V and 1 base from J; junction bases left unmatched: 4. CDR3 size: 14 residues. In DNA, the CDR3 is TGTGCCAGCAGTCGACAGGGTGGGAACACTGAAGCTTTCTTT. Translation: CASSRQGGNTEAFF.

This clone was detected only a few times. V and J are TRBV7-3 and TRBJ2-1; D unclear. The CDR3 is made up of 16 amino acids. The V end was cut by 0 bases, the J end by 8 bases, with 17 bases between. The germline CDR1 and CDR2 sequences are SGHTA and FQGTGA. CDR3 sequence: CASSLTWLSGVHEQFF. The CDR3 DNA reads as TGTGCCAGCAGCTTAACGTGGCTATCAGGCGTCCATGAGCAGTTCTTC.

The V and J genes are TRBV19 and TRBJ2-1; 11 nucleotides match TRBD2. V trimming: 4 bases; J trimming: 3 bases; junction bases outside the gene matches: 5. This CDR3 region has 16 residues. Germline CDR1 reads LNHDA; CDR2 reads SQIVND (reference sequence). CDR3 region: CASSNSGTSGYNEQFF. CDR3 bases: TGTGCCAGTAGTAACTCCGGGACTAGCGGCTACAATGAGCAGTTCTTC.

The V call is TRBV25-1, the J call TRBJ2-7, with D tentatively TRBD2 (6 bases). Trimming left V 3 bases short and J 0 bases short, with 9 bases between. This CDR3 is built from 14 residues. Looked up from germline, CDR1 is MGHDK and CDR2 is SYGVNS. CDR3 sequence reads: CASSEGGGSYEQYF. CDR3 nucleotides: TGTGCCAGCAGTGAGGGGGGAGGCTCCTACGAGCAGTACTTC.

V gene TRBV18 combines with J gene TRBJ1-4; TRBD1 might be the D (6 bases). Germline V gene data show CDR1 as KGHSH and CDR2 as LQKENI. This CDR3 has 14 amino acids. V was shortened by 5 bases and J by 5 bases, with 12 bases between the two germline ends. The CDR3 here is CASSSRTANEKLFF. CDR3 DNA sequence: TGTGCCAGCTCATCTCGGACAGCAAATGAAAAACTGTTTTTT.

This chain connects TRBV19 to TRBJ1-6; TRBD1 agrees at 9 bases. The germline gives CDR1 LNHDA, CDR2 SQIVND (reference sequence). This CDR3 contains 17 residues. The trim removed 9 bases at V and 2 bases at J, leaving 11 bases unmatched. As DNA, the CDR3 is TGTGCCAGCAGCCGGGACAGGGAAAGCACCTATAATTCACCCCTCCACTTT. It translates to CASSRDRESTYNSPLHF.

The genes are TRBV5-1 and TRBJ1-1, with a possible D match to TRBD1 (6 bases). The CDR3 has 15 residues. Germline CDR1 SGHRS, CDR2 YFSETQ. V dropped 1 base and J dropped 7 bases, with 17 bases sitting between them. CDR3 nucleotides: TGCGCCAGCAGCTTGATACCAGGGGCTAAGGGTGAAGCTTTCTTT. The encoded protein is CASSLIPGAKGEAFF.

The CDR3 reads CASSAQDWDRTTYEQYF. The DNA of the CDR3 is TGTGCCAGCAGCGCACAAGACTGGGACAGGACTACCTACGAGCAGTACTTC. The J gene is TRBJ2-7, the V gene TRBV9; 8 bases agree with TRBD1. CDR3 length equals 17 residues. The germline V gene encodes CDR1 SGDLS and CDR2 YYNGEE. The ends lost 3 bases at V and 2 bases at J; junction bases unmatched: 13.

J is TRBJ2-5 and V is TRBV13, with TRBD2 as a possible D gene (5 bases). The CDR3 runs to 15 residues. V shed 6 bases and J shed 3 bases, with 17 bases lying between them. Germline-derived CDR1 and CDR2 are PRHDT and FYEKMQ (reference sequence). The CDR3 spells CASSGLGSGKETQYF. CDR3 nucleotides: TGTGCCAGCAGTGGATTGGGGAGCGGAAAAGAGACCCAGTACTTC.

V is TRBV7-9 and J is TRBJ2-2, with D maybe TRBD1 (7 bases). V lost 3 bases, J lost 2 bases, and 13 bases lay in between. From germline, CDR1 is SEHNR and CDR2 FQNEAQ (reference sequence). This CDR3 is 16 amino acids long. The CDR3 region has the DNA TGTGCCAGCAGCTTTGGAGGGACAGATAACACCGGGGAGCTGTTTTTT. Amino acid sequence: CASSFGGTDNTGELFF.

The chain combines TRBV6-2 or TRBV6-3 with TRBJ1-1; maybe TRBD1 (5 bases). V gave up 2 bases and J gave up 3 bases, with 10 bases separating them. The CDR3 totals 14 residues. Germline loops: CDR1 MNHEY, CDR2 SVGEGT. This chain's CDR3 is CASSYQTEHTEAFF. CDR3 bases: TGTGCCAGCAGTTACCAGACAGAGCACACTGAAGCTTTCTTT.

The chain combines TRBV28 with TRBJ2-7; 12 bases agree with TRBD1. The CDR3 loop spans 15 amino acids. Trimming removed 3 bases from V and 6 bases from J; junction bases left unmatched: 6. Germline loops: CDR1 MDHEN, CDR2 SYDVKM. The CDR3 nucleotides are TGTGCCAGCAGTTTGATCGGGACAGGGGGCCTCGAGCAGTACTTC. Encoded protein: CASSLIGTGGLEQYF.